This TCR beta chain emerged from a study of cytomegalovirus exposure and HLA in healthy donors. Study-wide findings and caveats: Within a later analysis, the majority of CMV-associated TCR beta chains appeared HLA-restricted. Across HLA loci, a later analysis found differing TCR association rates, with DRB1 most and HLA-C fewest.

Comment on this clone: What it recognizes is unknown.

Germline CDR1 reads SEHNR; CDR2 reads FQNEAQ (reference sequence). With 5 bases removed from V and 2 bases from J, the gap between germline ends came to 8 bases. The CDR3 sequence is 13 residues long. Primers for the PCR totalled 60 Vbeta and 13 Jbeta. The protocol was immunoSEQ multiplex PCR, while the TCRdb copy is restricted to in-frame clones and leaves out a portion. This table holds 150,000 to 200,000 clones, almost 85% found once. V is TRBV7-9 and J is TRBJ2-3; D remains unclear. The receptor was derived from a woman between 45 and 65 years old in good health and CMV-seronegative. Sample: PBMCs. The CDR3 loop reads CASSQVSTDTQYF. As DNA, the CDR3 is TGTGCCAGCAGCCAGGTTTCCACAGATACGCAGTATTTT.